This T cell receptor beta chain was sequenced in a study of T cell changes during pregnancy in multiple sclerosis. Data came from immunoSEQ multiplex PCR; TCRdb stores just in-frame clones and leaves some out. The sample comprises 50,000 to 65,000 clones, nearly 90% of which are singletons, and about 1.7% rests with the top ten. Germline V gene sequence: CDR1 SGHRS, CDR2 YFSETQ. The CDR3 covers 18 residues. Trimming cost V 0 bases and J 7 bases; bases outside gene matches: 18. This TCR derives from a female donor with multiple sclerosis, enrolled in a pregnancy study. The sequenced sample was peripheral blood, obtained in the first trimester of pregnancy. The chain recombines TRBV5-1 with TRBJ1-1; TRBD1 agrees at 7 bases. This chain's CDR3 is CASSLGPPGQAVMGEAFF. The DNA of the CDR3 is TGCGCCAGCAGCTTGGGGCCCCCAGGACAGGCGGTAATGGGTGAAGCTTTCTTT.